The clone carrying this TCR beta chain was observed once. The V end lost 0 bases, the J end lost 6 bases, and 9 bases lay between the germline ends. Germline CDR1 LGHDT, CDR2 YNNKEL (reference sequence). The CDR3 runs 14 residues. These data originate in a study of blood T cell repertoires in COVID-19. In the study overall: Acute-phase and convalescent COVID-19 samples originated in the United States, Italy and Spain. From T cells, B-cell-depleted T cells, or PBMCs came the material, which was cDNA or gDNA.

Per the original data handling: Reference gene primer amplification yielded estimated nucleated cell counts. Generated by immunoSEQ multiplex PCR, the TCRdb table keeps only in-frame clones and is missing some. That table gives V, J and clone size, and the DNA gave D and trimming. The table has roughly 150,000 clones, around 80% seen once. The V gene is TRBV3-1 (or the pseudogene TRBV3-2), the J gene TRBJ2-4, with D possibly TRBD2 on 5 matching bases. This TCR was recovered from a man aged 55 to 69 with active or convalescent COVID-19. The sequenced material came from peripheral blood. CDR3 region: CASSQDQGRNIQYF. The DNA for the CDR3 is TGTGCCAGCAGCCAAGATCAAGGGAGAAACATTCAGTACTTC.